This T cell receptor (beta chain) stems from a study of OX40 agonist ivuxolimab in advanced cancers. Overall study context: Cancers in dose escalation were hepatocellular, melanoma, renal cell and head and neck.

Findings and limits, study-wide: With doses of 0.1 to 3.0 mg/kg, CD4+ and CD8+ blood T cells had undergone clonal expansion by week 6.

The count of this clone is one. Its matching antigen is unknown. The data were produced by immunoSEQ multiplex PCR, yet TCRdb's version contains in-frame clones alone and is incomplete. The sample lists roughly 75,000 clones, 70% to 90% occurring once. The CDR3 has 15 amino acids. Trimming cost V 5 bases and J 4 bases; bases outside gene matches: 10. Germline CDR1 and CDR2: MDHEN and SYDVKM. The sequencing here drew on CD4+ or CD8+ T cells sorted from blood, taken in a trial of the OX40 agonist ivuxolimab. The source of this sequence is an adult with an advanced solid tumor such as melanoma, head and neck, liver or kidney cancer. The chain joins TRBV28 to TRBJ2-5; TRBD1 matches at 7 bases. DNA for the CDR3: TGTGCCAGCAGTCTCTCGTACAGGGGAACAGAGACCCAGTACTTC. Translating gives CASSLSYRGTETQYF.